This T cell receptor (beta chain) was identified in a study of cytomegalovirus exposure and HLA in healthy donors. Study outcomes and limitations: Reports indicate that TCR beta sequences accurately predicted the HLA-A and HLA-B alleles of most subjects.

PCR was performed using 60 Vbeta and 13 Jbeta primers. As processed by the authors: There were tens of millions of unique TCR beta chains by a later count, and about 12 million of them were shared. Repertoires were generated with immunoSEQ multiplex PCR, while TCRdb's copy carries only in-frame clones and drops some. V, J and clone size were drawn from that table, and D and trimming were deduced from the DNA. The table has 120,000 to 150,000 clones, approximately 57% seen once. To note about this clone: What it binds is not known.

The CDR3 sequence is 15 residues long. Per the germline V gene, CDR1 is KGHSH and CDR2 is LQKENI. V gave up 6 bases and J gave up 9 bases; unmatched junction bases: 11. Material for sequencing was PBMCs. This receptor was taken from a male donor in good health and CMV-seronegative. This chain uses TRBV18 with TRBJ1-6; TRBD1 matches 7 bases. The CDR3 protein is CASSTQGGVSSPLHF. Written as DNA, the CDR3 is TGTGCCAGCTCCACCCAGGGGGGAGTAAGTTCACCCCTCCACTTT.